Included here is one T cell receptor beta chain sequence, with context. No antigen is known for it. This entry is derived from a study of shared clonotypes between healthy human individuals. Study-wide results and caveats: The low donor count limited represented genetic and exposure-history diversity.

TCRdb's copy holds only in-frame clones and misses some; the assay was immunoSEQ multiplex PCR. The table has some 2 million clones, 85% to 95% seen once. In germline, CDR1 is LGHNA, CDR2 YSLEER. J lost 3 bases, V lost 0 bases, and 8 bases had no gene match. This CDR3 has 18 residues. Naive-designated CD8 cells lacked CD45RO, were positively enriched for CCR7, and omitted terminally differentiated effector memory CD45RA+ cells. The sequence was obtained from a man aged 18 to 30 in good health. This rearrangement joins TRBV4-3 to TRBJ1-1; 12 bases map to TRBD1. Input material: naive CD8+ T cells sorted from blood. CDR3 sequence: CASSQEGTGGVEDTEAFF. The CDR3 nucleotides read TGCGCCAGCAGCCAAGAGGGGACAGGGGGCGTTGAAGACACTGAAGCTTTCTTT.